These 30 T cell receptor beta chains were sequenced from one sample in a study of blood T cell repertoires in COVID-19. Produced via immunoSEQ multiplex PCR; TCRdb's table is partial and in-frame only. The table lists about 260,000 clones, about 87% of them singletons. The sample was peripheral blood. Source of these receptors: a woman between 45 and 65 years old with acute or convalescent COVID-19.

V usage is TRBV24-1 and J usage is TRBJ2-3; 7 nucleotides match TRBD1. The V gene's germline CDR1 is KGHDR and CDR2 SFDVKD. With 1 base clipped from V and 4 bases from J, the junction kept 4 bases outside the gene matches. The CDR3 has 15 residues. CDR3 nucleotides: TGTGCCACCAGTGATTTCGACAGGGTGTCAGATACGCAGTATTTT. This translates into CATSDFDRVSDTQYF.

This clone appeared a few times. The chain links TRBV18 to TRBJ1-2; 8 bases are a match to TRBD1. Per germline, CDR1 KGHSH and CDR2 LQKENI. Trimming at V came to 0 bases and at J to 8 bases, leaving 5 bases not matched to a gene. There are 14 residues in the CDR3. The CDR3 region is CASSPPRDRIGYTF. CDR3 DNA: TGTGCCAGCTCACCACCGAGGGACAGGATAGGCTACACCTTC.

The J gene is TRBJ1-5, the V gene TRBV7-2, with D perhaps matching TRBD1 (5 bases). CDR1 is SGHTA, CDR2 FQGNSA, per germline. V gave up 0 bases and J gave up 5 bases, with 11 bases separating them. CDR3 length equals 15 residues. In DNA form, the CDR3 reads TGTGCCAGCAGCTTAGCCTGGGGGGAGGATCAGCCCCAGCATTTT. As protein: CASSLAWGEDQPQHF.

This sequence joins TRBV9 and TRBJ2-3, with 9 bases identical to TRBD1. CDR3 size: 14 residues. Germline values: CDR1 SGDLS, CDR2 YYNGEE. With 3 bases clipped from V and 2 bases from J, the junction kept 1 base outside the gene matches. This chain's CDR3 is CASSAQGATDTQYF. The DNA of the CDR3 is TGTGCCAGCAGCGCACAGGGGGCCACAGATACGCAGTATTTT.

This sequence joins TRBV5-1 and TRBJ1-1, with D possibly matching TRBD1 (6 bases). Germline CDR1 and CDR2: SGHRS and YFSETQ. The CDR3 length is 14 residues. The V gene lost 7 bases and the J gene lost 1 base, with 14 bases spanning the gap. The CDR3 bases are TGCGCCAGCGGAACCGGGACACAGAACACTGAAGCTTTCTTT. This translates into CASGTGTQNTEAFF.

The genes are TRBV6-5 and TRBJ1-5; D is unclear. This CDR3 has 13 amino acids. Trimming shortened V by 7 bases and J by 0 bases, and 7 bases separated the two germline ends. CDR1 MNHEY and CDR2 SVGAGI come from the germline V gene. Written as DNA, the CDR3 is TGTGCCAGCACTCTATTTAGCAATCAGCCCCAGCATTTT. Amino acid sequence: CASTLFSNQPQHF.

CDR3: CASSAYRGGTEAFF. The CDR3 DNA reads as TGTGCCAGCAGCGCCTACAGGGGAGGAACTGAAGCTTTCTTT. This chain joins TRBV9 and TRBJ1-1, with 7 bases aligning to TRBD1. In germline, CDR1 is SGDLS, CDR2 YYNGEE. The CDR3 totals 14 residues. V gave up 3 bases and J gave up 5 bases; unmatched junction bases: 7.

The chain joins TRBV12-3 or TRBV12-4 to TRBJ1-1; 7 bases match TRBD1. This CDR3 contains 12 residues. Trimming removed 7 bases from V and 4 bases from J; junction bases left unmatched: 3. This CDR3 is CASKTGVTEAFF. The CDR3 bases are TGTGCCAGCAAAACAGGGGTCACTGAAGCTTTCTTT.

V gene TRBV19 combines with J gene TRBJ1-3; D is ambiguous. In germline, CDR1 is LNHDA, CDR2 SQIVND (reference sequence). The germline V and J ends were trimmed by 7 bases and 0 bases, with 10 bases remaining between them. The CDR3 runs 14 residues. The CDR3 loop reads CASKYTSSGNTIYF. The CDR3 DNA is TGTGCCAGTAAATACACCAGCTCTGGAAACACCATATATTTT.

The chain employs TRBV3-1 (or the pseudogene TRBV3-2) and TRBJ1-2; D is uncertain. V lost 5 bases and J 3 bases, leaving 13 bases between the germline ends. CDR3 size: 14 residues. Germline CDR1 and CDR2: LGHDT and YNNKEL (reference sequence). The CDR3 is CASSAQEVYYGYTF. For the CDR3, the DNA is TGTGCCAGCAGCGCCCAGGAGGTCTACTATGGCTACACCTTC.

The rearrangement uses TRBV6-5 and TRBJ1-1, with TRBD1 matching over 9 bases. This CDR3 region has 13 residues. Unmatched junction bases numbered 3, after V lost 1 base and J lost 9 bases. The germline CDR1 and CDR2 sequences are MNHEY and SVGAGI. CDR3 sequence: CASSYLGQGKAFF. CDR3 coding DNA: TGTGCCAGCAGTTACTTGGGACAGGGTAAAGCTTTCTTT.

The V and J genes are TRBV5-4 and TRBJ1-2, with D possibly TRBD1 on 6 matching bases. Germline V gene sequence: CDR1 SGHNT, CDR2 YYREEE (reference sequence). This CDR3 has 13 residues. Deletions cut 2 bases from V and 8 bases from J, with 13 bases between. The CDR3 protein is CASSFGLQGGYTF. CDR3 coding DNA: TGTGCCAGCAGCTTTGGTTTACAGGGAGGCTACACCTTC.

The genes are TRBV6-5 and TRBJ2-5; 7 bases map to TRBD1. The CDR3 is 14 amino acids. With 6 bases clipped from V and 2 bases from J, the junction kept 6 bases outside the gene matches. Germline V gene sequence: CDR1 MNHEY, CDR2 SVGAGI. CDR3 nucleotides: TGTGCCAGCAGCCAGGGGGACACTCAAGAGACCCAGTACTTC. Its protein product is CASSQGDTQETQYF.

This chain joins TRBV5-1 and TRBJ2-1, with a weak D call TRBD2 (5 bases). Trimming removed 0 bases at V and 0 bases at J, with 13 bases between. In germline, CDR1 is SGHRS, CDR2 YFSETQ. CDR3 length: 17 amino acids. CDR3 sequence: CASSLALGSGSYNEQFF. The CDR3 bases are TGCGCCAGCAGCTTGGCCCTTGGGAGCGGCTCCTACAATGAGCAGTTCTTC.

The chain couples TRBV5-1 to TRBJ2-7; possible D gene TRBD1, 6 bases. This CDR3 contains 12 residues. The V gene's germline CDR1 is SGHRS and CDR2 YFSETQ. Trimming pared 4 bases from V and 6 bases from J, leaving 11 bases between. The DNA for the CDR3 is TGCGCCAGCAGCGTAACAGGGACCGAGCAGTACTTC. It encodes CASSVTGTEQYF.

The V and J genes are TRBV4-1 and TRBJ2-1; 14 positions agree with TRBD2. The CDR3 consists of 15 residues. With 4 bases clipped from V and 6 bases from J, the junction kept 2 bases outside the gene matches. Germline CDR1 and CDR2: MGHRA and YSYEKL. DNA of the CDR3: TGCGCCAGCAGCCTCGGACTAGCGGGAGGCAATGAGCAGTTCTTC. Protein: CASSLGLAGGNEQFF.

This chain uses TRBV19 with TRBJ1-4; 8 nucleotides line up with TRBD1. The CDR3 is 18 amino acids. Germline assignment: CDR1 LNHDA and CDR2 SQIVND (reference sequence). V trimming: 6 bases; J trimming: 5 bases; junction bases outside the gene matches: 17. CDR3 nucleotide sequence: TGTGCCAGTAGCGTCCTTCCCTTGCACGGGACAGGAAATGAAAAACTGTTTTTT. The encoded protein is CASSVLPLHGTGNEKLFF.

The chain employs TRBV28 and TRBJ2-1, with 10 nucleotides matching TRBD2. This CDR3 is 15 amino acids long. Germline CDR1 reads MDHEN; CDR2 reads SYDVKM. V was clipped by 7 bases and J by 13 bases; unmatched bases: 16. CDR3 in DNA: TGTGCCAGCATCTCCGGGGCTAGCGGGAGCGGCCCACAGTTCTTC. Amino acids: CASISGASGSGPQFF.

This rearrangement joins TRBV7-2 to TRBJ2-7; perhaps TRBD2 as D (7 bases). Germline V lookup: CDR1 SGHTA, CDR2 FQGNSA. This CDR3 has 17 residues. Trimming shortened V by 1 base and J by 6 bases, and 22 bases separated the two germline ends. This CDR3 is CASSLVGVSRGGSEQYF. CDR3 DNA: TGTGCCAGCAGCTTAGTTGGAGTCAGTAGGGGGGGGTCCGAGCAGTACTTC.

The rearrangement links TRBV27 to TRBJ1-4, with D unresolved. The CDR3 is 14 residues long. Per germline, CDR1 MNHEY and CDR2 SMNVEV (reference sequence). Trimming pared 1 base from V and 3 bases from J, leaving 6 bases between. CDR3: CASSLLNPNEKLFF. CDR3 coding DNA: TGTGCCAGCAGTTTATTAAATCCTAATGAAAAACTGTTTTTT.

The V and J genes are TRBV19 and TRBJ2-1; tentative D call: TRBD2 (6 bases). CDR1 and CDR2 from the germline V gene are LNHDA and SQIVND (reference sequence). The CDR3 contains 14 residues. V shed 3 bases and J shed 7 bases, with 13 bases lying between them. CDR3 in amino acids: CASSMLGGINEQFF. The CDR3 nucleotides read TGTGCCAGTAGTATGCTCGGCGGGATAAATGAGCAGTTCTTC.

The CDR3 sequence: CASSRDTGELFF. The CDR3 DNA is TGTGCCAGCAGCCGGGACACCGGGGAGCTGTTTTTT. V usage is TRBV12-3 or TRBV12-4 and J usage is TRBJ2-2; no reliable D call. The ends were cut back, 6 bases at V and 3 bases at J, with 5 bases in the middle. This CDR3 has 12 residues.

CDR3 nucleotide sequence: TGTGCCAGCAGTTACGCAGCGGGAGGGGATACAGATACGCAGTATTTT. Its translation: CASSYAAGGDTDTQYF. The chain has TRBV6-2 or TRBV6-3 and TRBJ2-3, with 10 bases identical to TRBD2. The germline gives CDR1 MNHEY, CDR2 SVGEGT. V trimming: 2 bases; J trimming: 3 bases; junction bases outside the gene matches: 5. The length of the CDR3 is 16 residues.

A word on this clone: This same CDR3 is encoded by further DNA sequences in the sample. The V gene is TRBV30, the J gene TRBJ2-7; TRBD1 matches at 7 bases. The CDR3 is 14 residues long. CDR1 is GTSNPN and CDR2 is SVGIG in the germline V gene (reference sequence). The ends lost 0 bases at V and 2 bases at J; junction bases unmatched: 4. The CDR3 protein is CAWSVGQGAYEQYF. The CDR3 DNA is TGTGCCTGGAGTGTAGGGCAGGGGGCCTACGAGCAGTACTTC.

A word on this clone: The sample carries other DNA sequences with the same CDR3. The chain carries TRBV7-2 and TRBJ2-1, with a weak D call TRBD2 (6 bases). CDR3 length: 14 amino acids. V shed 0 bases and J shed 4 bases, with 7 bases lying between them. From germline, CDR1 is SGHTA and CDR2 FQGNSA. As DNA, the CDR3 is TGTGCCAGCAGCTTAGCGGGAGGATACAATGAGCAGTTCTTC. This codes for CASSLAGGYNEQFF.

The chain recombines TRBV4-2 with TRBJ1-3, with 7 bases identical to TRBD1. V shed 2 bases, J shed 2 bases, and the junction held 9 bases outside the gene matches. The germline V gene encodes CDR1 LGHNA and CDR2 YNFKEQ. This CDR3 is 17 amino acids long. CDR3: CASSQYYRQGTGNTIYF. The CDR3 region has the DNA TGTGCCAGCAGCCAATATTATAGACAGGGAACTGGAAACACCATATATTTT.

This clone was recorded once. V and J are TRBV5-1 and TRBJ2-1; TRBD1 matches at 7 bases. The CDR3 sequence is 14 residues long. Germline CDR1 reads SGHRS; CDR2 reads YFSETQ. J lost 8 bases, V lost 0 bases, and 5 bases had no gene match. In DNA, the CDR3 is TGCGCCAGCAGCTTGGCGACAGGGCCGCATGAGCAGTTCTTC. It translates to CASSLATGPHEQFF.

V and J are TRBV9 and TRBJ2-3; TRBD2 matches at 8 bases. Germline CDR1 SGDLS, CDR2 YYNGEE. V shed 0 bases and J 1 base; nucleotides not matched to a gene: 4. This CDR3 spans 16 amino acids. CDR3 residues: CASSVGPGRGTDTQYF. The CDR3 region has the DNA TGTGCCAGCAGCGTAGGCCCCGGGAGGGGCACAGATACGCAGTATTTT.

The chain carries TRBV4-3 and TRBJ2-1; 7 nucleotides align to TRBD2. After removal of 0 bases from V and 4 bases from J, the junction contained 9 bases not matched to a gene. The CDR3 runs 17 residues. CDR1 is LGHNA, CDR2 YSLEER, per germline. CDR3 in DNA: TGCGCCAGCAGCCAAGATCGGTTTGCTAGCGGATACAATGAGCAGTTCTTC. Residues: CASSQDRFASGYNEQFF.

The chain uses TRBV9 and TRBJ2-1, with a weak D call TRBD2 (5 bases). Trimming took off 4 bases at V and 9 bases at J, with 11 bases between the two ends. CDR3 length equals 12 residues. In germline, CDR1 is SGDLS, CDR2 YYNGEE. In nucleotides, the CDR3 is TGTGCCAGCAGCCTCCGGGGTATTGAGCAGTTCTTC. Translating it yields CASSLRGIEQFF.